This TCR beta chain is from a study of T cell repertoires in cytomegalovirus infection. This clonotype was detected many times. The V and J ends lost 4 bases and 2 bases, in that order; junction bases with no gene match: 10. Germline V gene data show CDR1 as DFQATT and CDR2 as SNEGSKA (reference sequence). CDR3 length: 15 residues. A single record per CDR3 protein comes from TCRdb applying MiXCR to the reads. The sample has approximately 140,000 distinct CDR3 sequences; roughly 8.2% are singletons. The specimen sequenced was PBMCs. The chain joins TRBV20-1 to TRBJ2-5; 7 bases align to TRBD1. This TCR derives from a human donor in good health (CMV status not recorded). Some clones in this sample may be carry-over from other donors' samples. The DNA for the CDR3 is TGCAGTGCTATTCAACCGGGACAGACGCAAGAGACCCAGTACTTC. It codes for CSAIQPGQTQETQYF.